These 31 T cell receptor beta chains were sequenced from one sample in a study of blood T cell repertoires in COVID-19. The protocol was immunoSEQ multiplex PCR, while the TCRdb copy is restricted to in-frame clones and leaves out a portion. The table includes 350,000 to 450,000 clones, more than 70% detected once. Source material: peripheral blood. All receptors derive from a man between 35 and 55 years old with acute or convalescent COVID-19.

This rearrangement joins TRBV19 to TRBJ1-1; the D is unclear. CDR3 size: 16 residues. Germline CDR1 reads LNHDA; CDR2 reads SQIVND (reference sequence). The ends were cut back, 0 bases at V and 3 bases at J, with 14 bases in the middle. The CDR3 loop reads CASSIDLVAHDTEAFF. The CDR3 DNA reads TGTGCCAGTAGTATAGATTTGGTGGCTCATGACACTGAAGCTTTCTTT.

The chain carries TRBV29-1 and TRBJ2-5; 9 nucleotides match TRBD1. V lost 4 bases, J lost 2 bases, and 2 bases stayed unmatched. CDR3 length: 13 residues. CDR1 and CDR2 (germline): SQVTM, ANQGSEA. CDR3 protein: CSVGGTGQETQYF. As DNA, the CDR3 is TGCAGCGTTGGAGGGACAGGGCAAGAGACCCAGTACTTC.

The DNA of the CDR3 is TGTGCCAGCAGCGCCAATAGCGGGGGGGCGGATACGCAGTATTTT. This gives the protein CASSANSGGADTQYF. The V gene is TRBV7-3, the J gene TRBJ2-3; 11 bases agree with TRBD2. Per germline, CDR1 SGHTA and CDR2 FQGTGA. The CDR3 totals 15 residues. The V gene end was trimmed by 5 bases and the J gene end by 6 bases; junction bases not matched to a gene: 7.

V is TRBV7-2 and J is TRBJ2-3, with D possibly matching TRBD1 (5 bases). Per the germline V gene, CDR1 is SGHTA and CDR2 is FQGNSA. V lost 1 base, J lost 1 base, and 9 bases lay in between. This CDR3 is 15 amino acids long. CDR3 sequence reads: CASSLVPGRTDTQYF. DNA of the CDR3: TGTGCCAGCAGCTTAGTTCCAGGGCGCACAGATACGCAGTATTTT. Filled out from reference TRBV7-2 and TRBJ2-3, the complete variable domain reads GAGVSQSPSNKVTEKGKDVELRCDPISGHTALYWYRQSLGQGLEFLIYFQGNSAPDKSGLPSDRFSAERTGGSVSTLTIQRTQQEDSAVYLCASSLVPGRTDTQYFGPGTRLTVL.

This clone was counted a few times. The rearrangement uses TRBV7-9 and TRBJ1-2; D call uncertain. The CDR3 consists of 13 residues. V was cut by 4 bases and J by 4 bases, with 10 bases left in between. Germline-derived CDR1 and CDR2 are SEHNR and FQNEAQ (reference sequence). The CDR3 is CASSSDNGYGYTF. The CDR3, as DNA: TGTGCCAGCAGCTCCGACAACGGCTATGGCTACACCTTC.

The chain has TRBV19 and TRBJ1-3; TRBD1 is a possible D gene (5 bases). With 5 bases removed from V and 2 bases from J, the gap between germline ends came to 13 bases. The CDR3 is 15 residues long. Per germline, CDR1 LNHDA and CDR2 SQIVND (reference sequence). The CDR3 loop reads CASSPSRGTGNTIYF. The CDR3 region has the DNA TGTGCCAGTAGTCCTAGCCGGGGGACTGGAAACACCATATATTTT. Supplemented by reference TRBV19 and TRBJ1-3, the full variable domain reads DGGITQSPKYLFRKEGQNVTLSCEQNLNHDAMYWYRQDPGQGLRLIYYSQIVNDFQKGDIAEGYSVSREKKESFPLTVTSAQKNPTAFYLCASSPSRGTGNTIYFGEGSWLTVV.

The count of this clone is one. The rearrangement uses TRBV20-1 and TRBJ2-7, with D possibly TRBD2 on 5 matching bases. The CDR3 runs 11 residues. V was shortened by 3 bases and J by 6 bases, with 9 bases between the two germline ends. CDR1 and CDR2 from the germline V gene are DFQATT and SNEGSKA (reference sequence). The DNA for the CDR3 is TGCAGTGCTAGCCCTGGAGGCGAGCAGTACTTC. Translation gives CSASPGGEQYF.

The V call is TRBV11-3, the J call TRBJ2-2; 7 bases are a match to TRBD1. Germline CDR1 reads SGHNT; CDR2 reads YENEEA. The CDR3 sequence is 14 residues long. Trimming took 8 bases from V and 5 from J; bases not matched to a gene: 8. The CDR3 spells CASGRAGGTGELFF. DNA of the CDR3: TGTGCCAGCGGGCGGGCAGGGGGAACCGGGGAGCTGTTTTTT.

The chain couples TRBV5-4 to TRBJ1-5; TRBD1 aligns across 7 bases. V gave up 0 bases and J gave up 5 bases; unmatched junction bases: 5. This CDR3 has 15 amino acids. Germline V gene data show CDR1 as SGHNT and CDR2 as YYREEE (reference sequence). The CDR3 DNA reads as TGTGCCAGCAGCTTGGAAGGGGGCACGGATCAGCCCCAGCATTTT. This gives the protein CASSLEGGTDQPQHF.

This chain uses TRBV3-1 (or the pseudogene TRBV3-2) with TRBJ2-5; TRBD2 matches at 7 bases. The germline V gene has CDR1 LGHDT and CDR2 YNNKEL (reference sequence). The CDR3 runs to 17 residues. V gave up 1 base and J gave up 2 bases; unmatched junction bases: 10. The CDR3 nucleotides are TGTGCCAGCAGCCAAGGGGGCGGGAGTGGGCTGCAAGAGACCCAGTACTTC. Its protein product is CASSQGGGSGLQETQYF.

The V and J genes are TRBV2 and TRBJ2-7, with TRBD2 identical over 9 bases. J gave up 7 bases and V 7 bases, and 17 bases lay outside the gene matches. The CDR3 has 16 residues. Per the germline V gene, CDR1 is SNHLY and CDR2 is FYNNEI. CDR3 loop: CASTGSRGAGGKEQYF. CDR3 sequence (DNA): TGTGCCAGCACCGGATCCCGCGGAGCGGGGGGAAAGGAGCAGTACTTC.

V gene TRBV25-1 combines with J gene TRBJ1-2, with TRBD1 identical over 7 bases. This CDR3 contains 14 residues. Germline trimming cut 1 base from V and 7 bases from J; bases unmatched to any gene: 6. Germline V gives CDR1 MGHDK, CDR2 SYGVNS. Here the CDR3 DNA reads TGTGCCAGCAGTGAATTTGACAGGGCGTTTGGCTACACCTTC. It encodes CASSEFDRAFGYTF.

The chain combines TRBV6-1 with TRBJ2-7; D may be TRBD1 (7 bases). The V gene lost 4 bases and the J gene lost 4 bases, with 20 bases spanning the gap. CDR3 length: 16 amino acids. Per germline, CDR1 MNHNS and CDR2 SASEGT. The chain's CDR3 is CASSVGTVLSGYEQYF. CDR3 nucleotide sequence: TGTGCCAGCAGTGTCGGGACAGTCCTCAGCGGGTACGAGCAGTACTTC.

The chain's CDR3 is CASSYPPLVAPPEQFF. CDR3 sequence (DNA): TGTGCCAGCAGCTACCCCCCCCTGGTAGCGCCTCCTGAGCAGTTCTTC. This chain links TRBV7-9 with TRBJ2-1; TRBD2 might be the D (5 bases). The CDR3 contains 16 residues. Trimming left V 4 bases short and J 9 bases short, with 22 bases between. Germline CDR1 and CDR2: SEHNR and FQNEAQ (reference sequence).

A note on this clone: Relative to the germline gene, one junction end is altered; a read error may explain this. The rearrangement joins TRBV3-1 (or the pseudogene TRBV3-2) to TRBJ2-2; 9 bases are shared with TRBD2. There are 20 residues in the CDR3. The germline V gene encodes CDR1 LGHDT and CDR2 YNNKEL (reference sequence). CDR3 amino acids: CASTQYSNFLSGGNTGELFF. DNA of the CDR3: TGTGCCAGCACCCAATACTCAAATTTTCTTAGCGGGGGGAACACCGGGGAGCTGTTTTTT.

The V gene is TRBV27, the J gene TRBJ2-7; possibly TRBD2 for D (5 bases). Germline CDR1 MNHEY, CDR2 SMNVEV (reference sequence). The V and J ends lost 4 bases and 9 bases respectively, with 16 bases between them. This CDR3 spans 13 amino acids. CDR3 amino acids: CASSYGNHLRQYF. CDR3 DNA: TGTGCCAGCAGTTACGGGAACCATTTACGGCAGTACTTC.

This chain joins TRBV19 and TRBJ2-1; 9 positions match TRBD1. The V segment lost 7 bases and the J segment 3 bases; nucleotides outside the gene matches: 10. The CDR3 totals 16 residues. Germline V gene sequence: CDR1 LNHDA, CDR2 SQIVND (reference sequence). DNA for the CDR3: TGTGCCAGTAACCCTTCCGGGACAGGGCACTACAATGAGCAGTTCTTC. This sequence encodes CASNPSGTGHYNEQFF. Full variable domain (rest looked up from reference TRBV19 and TRBJ2-1): DGGITQSPKYLFRKEGQNVTLSCEQNLNHDAMYWYRQDPGQGLRLIYYSQIVNDFQKGDIAEGYSVSREKKESFPLTVTSAQKNPTAFYLCASNPSGTGHYNEQFFGPGTRLTVL.

V is TRBV4-1 and J is TRBJ1-1; 10 bases line up with TRBD1. Germline CDR1 and CDR2: MGHRA and YSYEKL. The trim removed 3 bases at V and 5 bases at J, leaving 6 bases unmatched. The CDR3 extends over 15 amino acids. CDR3 loop: CASSHEGQGRTEAFF. The CDR3 nucleotides read TGCGCCAGCAGCCATGAGGGACAGGGGAGGACTGAAGCTTTCTTT.

The gene calls are TRBV28 and TRBJ2-7; 10 bases are shared with TRBD1. The trim removed 3 bases at V and 4 bases at J, leaving 9 bases unmatched. Germline-derived CDR1 and CDR2 are MDHEN and SYDVKM. The CDR3 is made up of 16 amino acids. The chain's CDR3 is CASSFRPGTGVYEQYF. CDR3 sequence (DNA): TGTGCCAGCAGTTTCCGCCCGGGGACAGGGGTTTACGAGCAGTACTTC.

V and J are TRBV30 and TRBJ1-5; D remains ambiguous. This CDR3 is built from 12 residues. Trimming pared 3 bases from V and 7 bases from J, leaving 10 bases between. Germline-derived CDR1 and CDR2 are GTSNPN and SVGIG (reference sequence). The CDR3 coding sequence is TGTGCCTGGAGCGAGGGAATGCAGCCCCAGCATTTT. It codes for CAWSEGMQPQHF.

The rearrangement uses TRBV6-2 or TRBV6-3 and TRBJ1-2; a weak D match, TRBD1 (5 bases). CDR1 and CDR2 from the germline V gene are MNHEY and SVGEGT. The germline V and J ends were trimmed by 5 bases and 8 bases, with 21 bases remaining between them. The CDR3 covers 15 residues. CDR3 in amino acids: CASSPNRKSMAGYTF. CDR3 sequence (DNA): TGTGCCAGCAGTCCAAACAGGAAAAGTATGGCAGGCTACACCTTC.

The chain joins TRBV4-1 to TRBJ2-7; TRBD1 aligns across 8 bases. V gave up 4 bases and J gave up 4 bases; unmatched junction bases: 9. Germline CDR1 reads MGHRA; CDR2 reads YSYEKL. The CDR3 runs to 15 residues. CDR3 sequence: CASSPLFRGRYEQYF. In DNA form, the CDR3 reads TGCGCCAGCAGCCCGCTTTTCAGGGGGCGATACGAGCAGTACTTC.

The CDR3 loop reads CAIRQTSGSTDTQYF. The CDR3 nucleotides read TGTGCCATCAGGCAGACTAGCGGGAGCACAGATACGCAGTATTTT. This chain uses TRBV10-3 with TRBJ2-3; TRBD2 agrees at 10 bases. V lost 6 bases to trimming and J lost 0 bases; unmatched junction nucleotides: 3. The CDR3 is 15 residues long. The germline gives CDR1 ENHRY, CDR2 SYGVKD.

The V gene is TRBV30, the J gene TRBJ2-3; 8 positions agree with TRBD2. This CDR3 comprises 16 residues. The junction had 12 bases not matched to a gene; V was cut back by 5 bases and J by 2 bases. Germline V gives CDR1 GTSNPN, CDR2 SVGIG (reference sequence). The CDR3 bases are TGTGCCTGGGACGCCCGAGCGGGGGCCCTCACAGATACGCAGTATTTT. Translation gives CAWDARAGALTDTQYF.

The V gene is TRBV30, the J gene TRBJ2-1, with TRBD1 as a possible D gene (6 bases). Trimming cost V 3 bases and J 3 bases, with 18 bases left between them. The germline CDR1 and CDR2 sequences are GTSNPN and SVGIG (reference sequence). The CDR3 spans 16 residues. In nucleotides, the CDR3 is TGTGCCTGGAGCGAACCAACAGGGACACACTACAATGAGCAGTTCTTC. Translating it yields CAWSEPTGTHYNEQFF. The full variable domain, its missing parts supplied by reference TRBV30 and TRBJ2-1, is SQTIHQWPATLVQPVGSPLSLECTVEGTSNPNLYWYRQAAGRGLQLLFYSVGIGQISSEVPQNLSASRPQDRQFILSSKKLLLSDSGFYLCAWSEPTGTHYNEQFFGPGTRLTVL.

This sequence joins TRBV9 and TRBJ1-1; no firm D call. V lost 0 bases to trimming and J lost 4 bases, with 13 bases between them. Germline-derived CDR1 and CDR2 are SGDLS and YYNGEE. The CDR3 length is 15 residues. The CDR3 coding sequence is TGTGCCAGCAGCGTAGAACCGGGTTGGTTCACTGAAGCTTTCTTT. Residues: CASSVEPGWFTEAFF.

The chain links TRBV18 to TRBJ1-6; no definite D call. The CDR3 consists of 16 residues. V was trimmed by 3 bases and J by 3 bases, leaving 12 bases between them. Germline CDR1 KGHSH, CDR2 LQKENI. This CDR3 is CASSPVGDDYNSPLHF. The CDR3 DNA reads TGTGCCAGCTCACCTGTCGGGGATGACTATAATTCACCCCTCCACTTT.

This chain connects TRBV27 to TRBJ2-1, with TRBD2 matching 10 bases. Germline loops: CDR1 MNHEY, CDR2 SMNVEV (reference sequence). This CDR3 contains 15 residues. Losses at the gene ends were 5 bases for V and 6 bases for J; bases not matched to a gene: 7. The CDR3 here is CASSVLAGVGNEQFF. CDR3 in DNA: TGTGCCAGCAGTGTCCTAGCGGGAGTTGGCAATGAGCAGTTCTTC.

This clone was recorded once. This chain uses TRBV2 with TRBJ2-5; 7 bases agree with TRBD2. CDR1 and CDR2 (germline): SNHLY, FYNNEI. J lost 5 bases, V lost 7 bases, and 7 bases had no gene match. The CDR3 loop spans 13 amino acids. CDR3 sequence: CASKQGGIETQYF. The CDR3 DNA sequence: TGTGCCAGCAAGCAGGGAGGGATCGAGACCCAGTACTTC.

This clone was counted a single time. The chain employs TRBV12-3 or TRBV12-4 and TRBJ2-7; perhaps TRBD1 as D (6 bases). V lost 4 bases and J lost 3, with 10 bases in between. The CDR3 consists of 13 residues. CDR3 sequence: CASSSRDIYEQYF. The CDR3 DNA follows: TGTGCCAGCAGTTCCCGGGACATCTACGAGCAGTACTTC.

The chain couples TRBV7-2 to TRBJ1-5; D not resolved. The germline CDR1 and CDR2 sequences are SGHTA and FQGNSA. V dropped 5 bases and J dropped 6 bases, with 14 bases sitting between them. The CDR3 consists of 14 residues. Written as DNA, the CDR3 is TGTGCCAGCAGCCCTACCCCGGCAGGTCAGCCCCAGCATTTT. Amino acid sequence: CASSPTPAGQPQHF.